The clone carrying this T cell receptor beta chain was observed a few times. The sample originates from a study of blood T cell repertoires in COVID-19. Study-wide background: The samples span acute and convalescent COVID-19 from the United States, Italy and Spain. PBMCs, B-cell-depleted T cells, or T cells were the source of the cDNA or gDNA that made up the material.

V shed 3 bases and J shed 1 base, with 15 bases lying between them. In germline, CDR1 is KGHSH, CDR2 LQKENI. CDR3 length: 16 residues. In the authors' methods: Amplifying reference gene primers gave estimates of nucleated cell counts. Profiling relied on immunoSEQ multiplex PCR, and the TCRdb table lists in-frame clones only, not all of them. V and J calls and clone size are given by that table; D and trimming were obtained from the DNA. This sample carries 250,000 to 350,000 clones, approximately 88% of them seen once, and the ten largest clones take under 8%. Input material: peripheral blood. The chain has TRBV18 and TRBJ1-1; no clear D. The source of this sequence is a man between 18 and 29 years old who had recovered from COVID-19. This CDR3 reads CASSPAVVRSNTEAFF. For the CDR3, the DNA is TGTGCCAGCTCACCTGCTGTGGTCAGATCGAACACTGAAGCTTTCTTT.